These 13 T cell receptor beta chains were all obtained from the same sample, sequenced in a study of cytomegalovirus exposure and HLA in healthy donors. TCRdb's copy holds only in-frame clones and misses some; the assay was immunoSEQ multiplex PCR. The sample yields 90,000 to 150,000 clones, roughly 90% seen once. Specimen: PBMCs. These receptors all come from a woman under 30 in good health and CMV-seropositive.

At least ten counts were recorded for this clone. V usage is TRBV19 and J usage is TRBJ2-1; a possible D gene is TRBD1 (6 bases). The CDR3 has 16 amino acids. Deletions cut 5 bases from V and 2 bases from J, with 16 bases between. From germline, CDR1 is LNHDA and CDR2 SQIVND (reference sequence). The CDR3 loop reads CASSGGQGFPYNEQFF. DNA of the CDR3: TGTGCCAGTAGTGGGGGCCAGGGATTCCCCTACAATGAGCAGTTCTTC.

This chain links TRBV10-1 with TRBJ1-1; no firm D call. From germline, CDR1 is WNHNN and CDR2 SYGVQD (reference sequence). The CDR3 runs to 16 residues. Deletions cut 0 bases from V and 1 base from J, with 12 bases between. DNA of the CDR3: TGCGCCAGCAGTGAGTCGGGTGGCTGGAGGAACACTGAAGCTTTCTTT. It codes for CASSESGGWRNTEAFF.

This chain uses TRBV15 with TRBJ1-1; D ambiguous. The V end was cut by 0 bases, the J end by 1 base, with 9 bases between. Germline V CDR1 and CDR2: LNHNV, YYDKDF (reference sequence). The CDR3 length is 15 residues. The DNA of the CDR3 is TGTGCCACCAGCAGAGATCAGGCGAAGAACACTGAAGCTTTCTTT. Its translation: CATSRDQAKNTEAFF.

The sample holds a few counts of this clone. This sequence joins TRBV18 and TRBJ1-1, with D perhaps TRBD1 (5 bases). Trimming stripped 5 bases from V and 3 bases from J, with 7 bases between. CDR3 length equals 12 residues. Germline values: CDR1 KGHSH, CDR2 LQKENI. CDR3: CASSVGDTEAFF. CDR3 in DNA: TGTGCCAGCTCAGTAGGGGACACTGAAGCTTTCTTT.

The gene calls are TRBV14 and TRBJ2-3; weak D call: TRBD2 (6 bases). Per germline, CDR1 SGHDN and CDR2 FVKESK. The CDR3 is 15 residues long. V lost 1 base and J 7 bases, leaving 15 bases between the germline ends. The CDR3 protein is CASSQGVGSGNTQYF. The CDR3 DNA follows: TGTGCCAGCAGCCAAGGGGTCGGGAGCGGAAATACGCAGTATTTT.

This chain connects TRBV13 to TRBJ1-1, with D possibly TRBD1 on 5 matching bases. The V gene's germline CDR1 is PRHDT and CDR2 FYEKMQ (reference sequence). Trimming shortened V by 5 bases and J by 3 bases, and 10 bases separated the two germline ends. This CDR3 comprises 13 residues. Here the CDR3 DNA reads TGTGCCAGCAGCGTAGAGGGGTACACTGAAGCTTTCTTT. Its protein is CASSVEGYTEAFF.

This chain links TRBV5-1 with TRBJ2-3; D gene ambiguous. The CDR3 is 14 amino acids. Looked up from germline, CDR1 is SGHRS and CDR2 is YFSETQ. The ends were cut back, 0 bases at V and 6 bases at J, with 11 bases in the middle. The CDR3 region has the DNA TGCGCCAGCAGCTTGGGAGGTCCGGAGGATACGCAGTATTTT. Translation: CASSLGGPEDTQYF. Looking up the rest from reference TRBV5-1 and TRBJ2-3 gives the full variable domain: KAGVTQTPRYLIKTRGQQVTLSCSPISGHRSVSWYQQTPGQGLQFLFEYFSETQRNKGNFPGRFSGRQFSNSRSEMNVSTLELGDSALYLCASSLGGPEDTQYFGPGTRLTVL.

This clone was seen once. This chain connects TRBV5-1 to TRBJ2-7; 7 bases are shared with TRBD1. The J segment lost 4 bases and the V segment lost 0 bases, leaving 7 bases of the junction unmatched. The CDR3 extends over 15 amino acids. Germline assignment: CDR1 SGHRS and CDR2 YFSETQ. DNA of the CDR3: TGCGCCAGCAGCTTGGGTCCGGGACAGCCTTACGAGCAGTACTTC. Residues: CASSLGPGQPYEQYF.

This chain links TRBV28 with TRBJ1-1; 7 bases match TRBD1. From germline, CDR1 is MDHEN and CDR2 SYDVKM. V shed 5 bases, J shed 6 bases, and the junction held 12 bases outside the gene matches. CDR3 length: 15 amino acids. CDR3 in DNA: TGTGCCAGCAGTGACGCCCGACAGGGAGTTCCTGAAGCTTTCTTT. Translated, it gives CASSDARQGVPEAFF.

This chain connects TRBV7-2 to TRBJ2-5; 9 bases agree with TRBD1. Germline values: CDR1 SGHTA, CDR2 FQGNSA. This CDR3 contains 12 residues. J gave up 10 bases and V 6 bases, and 6 bases lay outside the gene matches. In DNA form, the CDR3 reads TGTGCCAGCAGTCACGACAGGGGGGACCAGTACTTC. It is translated as CASSHDRGDQYF.

V usage is TRBV2 and J usage is TRBJ1-5, with D possibly TRBD1 on 6 matching bases. V was trimmed by 7 bases and J by 2 bases, leaving 12 bases between them. Germline-derived CDR1 and CDR2 are SNHLY and FYNNEI. The CDR3 consists of 14 residues. The CDR3 DNA is TGTGCCAGCAAAGAGGGGGTACGCAATCAGCCCCAGCATTTT. Its protein is CASKEGVRNQPQHF.

DNA for the CDR3: TGTGCCACCAGCAGAGTCCCTAGCGGGCTAATCGCAGATACGCAGTATTTT. This encodes CATSRVPSGLIADTQYF. The gene calls are TRBV15 and TRBJ2-3; 8 positions agree with TRBD2. The ends lost 1 base at V and 4 bases at J; junction bases unmatched: 10. The CDR3 has 17 amino acids. Germline values: CDR1 LNHNV, CDR2 YYDKDF (reference sequence).

The CDR3 nucleotides are TGTGCCAGCAGTCCTCGAGCGGCCATGAACACTGAAGCTTTCTTT. Its translation: CASSPRAAMNTEAFF. The chain joins TRBV27 to TRBJ1-1, with D unclear. The CDR3 runs 15 residues. Germline CDR1 MNHEY, CDR2 SMNVEV (reference sequence). The V and J ends lost 5 bases and 0 bases respectively, with 13 bases between them.